The clone carrying this TCR beta chain was seen only a few times. Its antigen remains unidentified. The data originate from a study of beta chain features in type 1 diabetes. General study points: In the patient group, naive, central memory and Treg TCRB repertoires seemed more alike than in the healthy donor group. Any HLA effect on TCRB rearrangement was left unresolved by small sub-analyses. More deletions and fewer insertions at VDJ junctions were seen in type 1 diabetes patients.

The study reverse transcribed the entire isolated RNA, so it sequenced expressed TCRB transcripts. TCRdb keeps only in-frame clones here, not all; method: immunoSEQ multiplex PCR. The sample carries under 450,000 clones, approximately 14% recorded once. Sorting of CD4+ naive, central memory, regulatory and stem cell-like memory cells was performed via CD45RO/CCR7/CD25/CD127/CD95/CD27. Losses at the gene ends were 5 bases for V and 9 bases for J; bases not matched to a gene: 16. The CDR3 totals 16 residues. Germline CDR1 SEHNR, CDR2 FQNEAQ (reference sequence). The specimen sequenced was naive CD4+ T cells from blood. V and J are TRBV7-9 and TRBJ2-3; 8 positions match TRBD1. The receptor was isolated from a man aged 30-40 years in good health. The chain's CDR3 is CASSPKRQTGEGTQYF. CDR3 DNA: TGTGCCAGCAGCCCGAAACGTCAGACAGGGGAAGGCACGCAGTATTTT.